Given below is one TCR beta chain in context. Antigen unknown. There were likely unrecorded immune exposures, though donors were nominally healthy when sampled. V gave up 0 bases and J gave up 1 base, with 7 bases separating them. CDR1 is SQVTM and CDR2 is ANQGSEA in the germline V gene. The CDR3 runs 13 residues. These data originate in a study of cytomegalovirus exposure and HLA in healthy donors. Findings and limits, study-wide: TCR association rates varied by HLA locus in a later analysis, with DRB1 highest and HLA-C lowest. It has been reported that TCR beta sequences accurately predicted the HLA-A and HLA-B alleles of most subjects.

It was with 60 Vbeta and 13 Jbeta primers that the PCR ran. Using immunoSEQ multiplex PCR, the repertoire was profiled, and TCRdb retains in-frame clones only, with some absent. Of 250,000 to 300,000 clones in the sample, roughly 81% were seen once. Sequenced sample: PBMCs. The clonotype was recovered from a woman aged 40-49 years in good health and CMV-seropositive. The chain is built from TRBV29-1 and TRBJ2-7; D is uncertain. The CDR3 region is CSVEDLDSYEQYF. Written as DNA, the CDR3 is TGCAGCGTTGAAGATCTAGATTCCTACGAGCAGTACTTC.